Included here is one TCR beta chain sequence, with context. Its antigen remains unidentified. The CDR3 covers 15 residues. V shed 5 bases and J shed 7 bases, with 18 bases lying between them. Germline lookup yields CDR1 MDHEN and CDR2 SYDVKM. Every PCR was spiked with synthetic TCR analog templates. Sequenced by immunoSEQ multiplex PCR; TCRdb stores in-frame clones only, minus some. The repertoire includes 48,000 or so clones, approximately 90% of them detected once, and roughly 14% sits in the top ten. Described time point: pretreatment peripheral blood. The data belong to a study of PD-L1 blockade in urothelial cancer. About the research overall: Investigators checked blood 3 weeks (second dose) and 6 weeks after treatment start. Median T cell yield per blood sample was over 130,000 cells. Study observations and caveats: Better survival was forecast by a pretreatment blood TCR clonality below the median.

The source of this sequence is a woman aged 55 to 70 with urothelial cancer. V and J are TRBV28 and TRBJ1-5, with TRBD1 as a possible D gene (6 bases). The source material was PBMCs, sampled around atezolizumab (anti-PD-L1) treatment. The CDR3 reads CASSPSPQGKQPQHF. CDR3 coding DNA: TGTGCCAGCAGTCCGTCTCCACAGGGAAAGCAGCCCCAGCATTTT.